This TCR beta chain was obtained from a study of T cell responses to AZD1222 COVID-19 vaccine. Produced via immunoSEQ multiplex PCR; TCRdb's table is partial and in-frame only. This table holds about 150,000 clones, roughly 90% found once. This receptor was taken from an adult who received the AZD1222 COVID-19 vaccine. The sample here was peripheral blood, taken 28 days after the second AZD1222 dose.

The CDR3 loop reads CASSSSGRGPDTQYF. In DNA form, the CDR3 reads TGTGCCAGCAGTTCTAGCGGGAGGGGTCCAGATACGCAGTATTTT. The chain recombines TRBV28 with TRBJ2-3, with 12 bases lining up with TRBD2. J gave up 4 bases and V 4 bases, and 3 bases lay outside the gene matches. Germline lookup yields CDR1 MDHEN and CDR2 SYDVKM. This CDR3 contains 15 residues.